The TCR beta chain described here comes from a study of blood T cell repertoires in COVID-19. Turning to the study itself: The origin of the acute and convalescent COVID-19 samples was the United States, Italy and Spain.

The protocol was immunoSEQ multiplex PCR, while the TCRdb copy is restricted to in-frame clones and leaves out a portion. This table has around 60,000 clones, around 90% appearing once. Trimming shortened V by 4 bases and J by 3 bases, and 10 bases separated the two germline ends. CDR1 is SQVTM, CDR2 ANQGSEA, per germline. This CDR3 has 13 residues. J is TRBJ2-4 and V is TRBV29-1; no firm D call. The sequenced material came from peripheral blood. The receptor was derived from a man aged 45-65 years with active COVID-19. In DNA, the CDR3 is TGCAGCGTTGTGAGTAGAGGCAAAAACATTCAGTACTTC. Translated, it gives CSVVSRGKNIQYF.